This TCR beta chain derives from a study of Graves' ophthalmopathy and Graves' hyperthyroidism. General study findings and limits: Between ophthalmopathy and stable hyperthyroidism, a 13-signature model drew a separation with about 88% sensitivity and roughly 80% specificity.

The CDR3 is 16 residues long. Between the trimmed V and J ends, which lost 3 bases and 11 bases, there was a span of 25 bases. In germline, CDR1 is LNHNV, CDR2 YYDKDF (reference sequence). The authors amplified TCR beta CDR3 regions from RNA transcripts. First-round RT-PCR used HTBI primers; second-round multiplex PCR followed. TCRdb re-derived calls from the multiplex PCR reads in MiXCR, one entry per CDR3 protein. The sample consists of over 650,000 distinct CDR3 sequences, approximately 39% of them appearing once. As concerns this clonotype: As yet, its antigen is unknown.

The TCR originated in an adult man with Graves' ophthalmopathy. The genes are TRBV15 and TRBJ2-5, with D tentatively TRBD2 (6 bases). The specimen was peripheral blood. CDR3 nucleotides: TGTGCCACCAGCAGGGAGATCTGGAGGGCTTTCAGCAATCAGTACTTC. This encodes CATSREIWRAFSNQYF.